The T cell receptor beta chain described here comes from a study of regulatory T cells in long-lasting Graves disease. This clonotype was seen a handful of times. Time point denoted: newly diagnosed GD, antithyroid drugs for less than 3 months. The TCR library was made from RNA that had been extracted from PBMCs in TRIzol. The TCR beta library used iRepertoire HTBI primers with Arm-PCR amplification of CDR3. TCRdb reprocessed the multiplex PCR reads via MiXCR and lists one record per CDR3 protein. This sample has about 300,000 distinct CDR3 sequences, with roughly 18% found just once. The CDR3 extends over 16 amino acids. The germline V and J ends were trimmed by 6 bases and 0 bases, with 15 bases remaining between them. Germline CDR1 and CDR2: SGHRS and YFSETQ.

This TCR was sampled from a female donor with Graves disease. The sample here was peripheral blood mononuclear cells (PBMCs), taken at new diagnosis, from a patient treated with antithyroid drugs. This chain connects TRBV5-1 to TRBJ1-4; D unclear. CDR3 in amino acids: CASTRVPSATNEKLFF. CDR3 coding DNA: TGCGCCAGCACCCGCGTACCGAGCGCAACTAATGAAAAACTGTTTTTT.